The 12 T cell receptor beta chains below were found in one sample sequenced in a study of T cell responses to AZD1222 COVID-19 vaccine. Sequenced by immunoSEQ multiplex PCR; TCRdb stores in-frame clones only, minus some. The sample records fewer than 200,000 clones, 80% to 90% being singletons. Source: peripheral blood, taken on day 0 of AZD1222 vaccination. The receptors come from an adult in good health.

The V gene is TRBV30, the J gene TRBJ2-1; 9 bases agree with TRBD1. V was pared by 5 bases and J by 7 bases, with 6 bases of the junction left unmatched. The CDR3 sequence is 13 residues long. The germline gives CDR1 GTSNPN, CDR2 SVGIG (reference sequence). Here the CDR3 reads CAWQKTGGNEQFF. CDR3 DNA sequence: TGTGCCTGGCAAAAGACAGGGGGAAATGAGCAGTTCTTC.

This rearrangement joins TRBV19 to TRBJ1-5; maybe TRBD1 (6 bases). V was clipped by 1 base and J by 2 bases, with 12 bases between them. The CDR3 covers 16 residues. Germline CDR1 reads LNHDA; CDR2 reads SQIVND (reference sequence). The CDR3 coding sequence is TGTGCCAGTAGTATAGGCCAGGGGAGCGGCAATCAGCCCCAGCATTTT. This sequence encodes CASSIGQGSGNQPQHF.

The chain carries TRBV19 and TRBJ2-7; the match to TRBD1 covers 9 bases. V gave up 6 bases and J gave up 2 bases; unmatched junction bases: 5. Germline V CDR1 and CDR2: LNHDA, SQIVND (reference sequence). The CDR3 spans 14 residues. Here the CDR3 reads CASSLQGAPYEQYF. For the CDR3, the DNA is TGTGCCAGTAGCCTACAGGGGGCTCCCTACGAGCAGTACTTC.

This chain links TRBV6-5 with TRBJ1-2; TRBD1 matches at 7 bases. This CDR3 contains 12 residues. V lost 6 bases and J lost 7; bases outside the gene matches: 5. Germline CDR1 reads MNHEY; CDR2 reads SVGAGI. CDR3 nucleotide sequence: TGTGCCAGCAGAGGGGGCGAACGTGGCTACACCTTC. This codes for CASRGGERGYTF.

The chain's CDR3 is CASSFKGSEKLFF. The CDR3 region has the DNA TGTGCCAGCAGCTTCAAGGGGTCTGAAAAACTGTTTTTT. V gene TRBV7-2 combines with J gene TRBJ1-4, with D possibly TRBD1 on 5 matching bases. The CDR3 is 13 amino acids. V was trimmed by 3 bases and J by 7 bases, leaving 9 bases between them. Germline CDR1 is SGHTA and CDR2 is FQGNSA.

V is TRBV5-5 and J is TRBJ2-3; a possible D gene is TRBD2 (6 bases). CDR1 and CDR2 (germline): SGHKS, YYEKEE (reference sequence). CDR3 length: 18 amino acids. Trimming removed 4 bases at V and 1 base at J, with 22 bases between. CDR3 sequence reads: CASSPTGQGGIGTDTQYF. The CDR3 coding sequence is TGTGCCAGCAGCCCAACCGGACAAGGAGGGATAGGCACAGATACGCAGTATTTT.

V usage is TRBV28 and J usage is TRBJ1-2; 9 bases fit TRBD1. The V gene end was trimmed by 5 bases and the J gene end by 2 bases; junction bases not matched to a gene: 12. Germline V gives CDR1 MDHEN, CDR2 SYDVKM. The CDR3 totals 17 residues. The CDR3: CASSPTGGGLKNYGYTF. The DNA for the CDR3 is TGTGCCAGCAGTCCTACAGGGGGCGGTTTGAAGAACTATGGCTACACCTTC.

The CDR3 DNA reads TGTGCCAGTAGTACCCTACAGCGACACATGAACACTGAAGCTTTCTTT. Its protein product is CASSTLQRHMNTEAFF. V usage is TRBV19 and J usage is TRBJ1-1; D is uncertain. V lost 4 bases and J lost 0, with 15 bases in between. CDR1 and CDR2 from the germline V gene are LNHDA and SQIVND (reference sequence). This CDR3 comprises 16 residues. Full variable domain (missing parts from reference TRBV19 and TRBJ1-1): DGGITQSPKYLFRKEGQNVTLSCEQNLNHDAMYWYRQDPGQGLRLIYYSQIVNDFQKGDIAEGYSVSREKKESFPLTVTSAQKNPTAFYLCASSTLQRHMNTEAFFGQGTRLTVV.

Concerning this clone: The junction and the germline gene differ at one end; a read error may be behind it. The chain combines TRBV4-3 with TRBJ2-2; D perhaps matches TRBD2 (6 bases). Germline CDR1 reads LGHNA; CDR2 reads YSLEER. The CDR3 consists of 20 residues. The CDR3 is CASSQDGLLATRPNPGELFF. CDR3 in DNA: TGCGCCAGCAGCCAAGATGGTCTTCTAGCGACCAGACCGAACCCCGGGGAGCTGTTTTTT.

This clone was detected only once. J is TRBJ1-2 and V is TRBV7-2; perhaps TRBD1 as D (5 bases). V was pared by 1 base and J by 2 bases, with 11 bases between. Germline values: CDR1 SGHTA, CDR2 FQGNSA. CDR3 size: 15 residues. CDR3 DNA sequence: TGTGCCAGCAGCTTAGAGAGACAGACCAACTATGGCTACACCTTC. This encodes CASSLERQTNYGYTF.

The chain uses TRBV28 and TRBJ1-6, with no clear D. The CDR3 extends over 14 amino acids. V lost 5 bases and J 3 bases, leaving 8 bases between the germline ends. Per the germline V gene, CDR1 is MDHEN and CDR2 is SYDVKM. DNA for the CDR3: TGTGCCAGCAGTCCCACGGGCTATAATTCACCCCTCCACTTT. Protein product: CASSPTGYNSPLHF.

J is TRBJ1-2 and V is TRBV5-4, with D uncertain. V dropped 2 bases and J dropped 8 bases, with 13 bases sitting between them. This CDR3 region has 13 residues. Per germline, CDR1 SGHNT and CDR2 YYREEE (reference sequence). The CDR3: CASSFPGVGGYTF. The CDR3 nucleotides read TGTGCCAGCAGCTTCCCCGGGGTCGGAGGCTACACCTTC. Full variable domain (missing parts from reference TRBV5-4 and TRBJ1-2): ETGVTQSPTHLIKTRGQQVTLRCSSQSGHNTVSWYQQALGQGPQFIFQYYREEENGRGNFPPRFSGLQFPNYSSELNVNALELDDSALYLCASSFPGVGGYTFGSGTRLTVV.